The sample holds a few counts of the clone carrying this T cell receptor (beta chain). The data derive from a study of identical twins. With no exceptions, donors were healthy Caucasians. Per germline, CDR1 MGHRA and CDR2 YSYEKL. The CDR3 contains 17 residues. Trimming stripped 0 bases from V and 3 bases from J, with 16 bases between. A universal primer site was added by template switching, and unique molecular identifiers were carried by the cDNA. TCRdb fed the 5' RACE reads into MiXCR, producing one record per CDR3 protein. The sample includes approximately 600,000 distinct CDR3 sequences, under 8.5% seen only once; the top ten take roughly 1.5%. This sample also belongs to another study, concerning yellow fever vaccine responses in identical twins.

The rearrangement joins TRBV4-1 to TRBJ2-3; no clear D. Sequences were obtained from PBMCs. The clonotype was recovered from a young woman in good health. CDR3 in amino acids: CASSQDGRMISTDTQYF. The DNA for the CDR3 is TGCGCCAGCAGCCAAGACGGCCGGATGATCAGTACAGATACGCAGTATTTT.